A selection of T cell receptor beta chains follows, all from one sample in a study of PD-1 blockade in classical Hodgkin lymphoma. Generated by immunoSEQ multiplex PCR, the TCRdb table keeps only in-frame clones and is missing some. Of 100,000 or so clones in the sample, approximately 90% were seen once. The sample was peripheral blood mononuclear cells (PBMCs), taken before the fourth cycle of nivolumab. The receptors come from a human donor with classical Hodgkin lymphoma. Each CDR3 is given with its conserved first and last residue. A D gene is named only where the DNA matches it firmly. Size is stated for part of the rows, as once, few or many counts, or as a class when the clone is expanded.

>.|TRBJ2-1|.|TRBV27
TGTGCCAGCAGTTTATTGAGGGGTGATGAGCAGTTCTTC
CASSLLRGDEQFF
>.|TRBJ1-3|.|TRBV30
TGTGCCTGGATTGAAGGGGGGTCTGGAAACACCATATATTTT
CAWIEGGSGNTIYF
>.|TRBJ2-3|.|TRBV5-4
TGTGCCAGCAGCTTTGGACAGACAGATACGCAGTATTTT
CASSFGQTDTQYF
>once|TRBJ2-7|TRBD1|TRBV28
TGTGCCAGCAGTCCAGGACCGGGACAGGGGGCAATTAAGTCCTACGAGCAGTACTTC
CASSPGPGQGAIKSYEQYF
>.|TRBJ2-3|.|TRBV11-2
TGTGCCAGCAGAAGGAACACCAGGGATACGCAGTATTTT
CASRRNTRDTQYF
>.|TRBJ2-3|.|TRBV5-1
TGCGCCAGCAGCTTACCCCTGTCGGACGGCAATACGCAGTATTTT
CASSLPLSDGNTQYF
>.|TRBJ1-5|TRBD1|TRBV19
TGTGCCAGTAGTGCTGGACAGGGGGGGAATCAGCCCCAGCATTTT
CASSAGQGGNQPQHF
>.|TRBJ1-1|TRBD1|TRBV19
TGTGCCAGTAGTAGACAGGGGGCCTTGAACACTGAAGCTTTCTTT
CASSRQGALNTEAFF
>.|TRBJ1-1|.|TRBV5-6
TGTGCCAGCATTCCGGGGAAGGGCCTGAGGACTGAAGCTTTCTTT
CASIPGKGLRTEAFF
>.|TRBJ2-3|.|TRBV28
TGTGCCAGCATGACAGGCGGGGCTGGCACAGATACGCAGTATTTT
CASMTGGAGTDTQYF
>.|TRBJ1-2|.|TRBV14
TGTGCCAGCAGCCAAGATAGAGGTTCGGGCTACACCTTC
CASSQDRGSGYTF
>.|TRBJ2-4|TRBD2|TRBV10-3
TGTGCCATCAGTGAGTCTAGCGGGAGAGGTGGCATTCAGTACTTC
CAISESSGRGGIQYF
>few|TRBJ1-1|.|TRBV14
TGTGCCAGCAGCCTTAGTGAGAACACTGAAGCTTTCTTT
CASSLSENTEAFF
>.|TRBJ1-3|.|TRBV18
TGTGCCAGCTCACCCGTGGATAAAGGTCCCGGAAACACCATATATTTT
CASSPVDKGPGNTIYF
>once|TRBJ2-4|.|TRBV2
TGTGCCAGCAGGGTTTCGTCCCCTCCAAAAAACATTCAGTACTTC
CASRVSSPPKNIQYF
>.|TRBJ2-5|.|TRBV5-1
TGCGCCAGCAGCTTGGGAGGTACAGGGAGACGGTTGGAGACCCAGTACTTC
CASSLGGTGRRLETQYF
>.|TRBJ1-3|.|TRBV2
TGTGCCAGCAGTGAAACCGAACTGCCGGCTACTGGAAACACCATATATTTT
CASSETELPATGNTIYF
>.|TRBJ2-5|TRBD1|TRBV10-3
TGTGCCATCAGTAACCGACAGGGGGACCCAAGAGAGACCCAGTACTTC
CAISNRQGDPRETQYF
>.|TRBJ2-2|.|TRBV6-5
TGTGCCAGCAGGCAGGGAAAAACCACCGGGGAGCTGTTTTTT
CASRQGKTTGELFF
>.|TRBJ2-2|TRBD1|TRBV19
TGTGCCAGTAACGACAGGGGGTCCGGCACCGGGGAGCTGTTTTTT
CASNDRGSGTGELFF
>once|TRBJ2-7|.|TRBV27
TGTGCCAGCAGTGTAGACAGGAACCGCTACGAGCAGTACTTC
CASSVDRNRYEQYF
>.|TRBJ2-7|.|TRBV15
TGTGCCACCAGCAGATGGACAGACGAGCAGTACTTC
CATSRWTDEQYF
>.|TRBJ2-7|TRBD2|TRBV2
TGTGCCAGCAGTGGTTCGTTAGCGGGGCGGTGGGGCCCCTACGAGCAGTACTTC
CASSGSLAGRWGPYEQYF
>.|TRBJ2-5|TRBD2|TRBV30
TGTGCCTGGAGTCGTCGGGGCGGGGGTGAAGAGACCCAGTACTTC
CAWSRRGGGEETQYF
>.|TRBJ2-1|TRBD1|TRBV4-3
TGCGCCAGCAGCCCTTCCGAGACAGGGTCAACATACAATGAGCAGTTCTTC
CASSPSETGSTYNEQFF
>.|TRBJ1-2|.|TRBV19
TGTGCCACCGCTCGCAAGACTGCGTATAACTATGGCTACACCTTC
CATARKTAYNYGYTF
>.|TRBJ2-5|.|TRBV5-1
TGCGCCAGCAGCTCATCGGCACCCCAAGAGACCCAGTACTTC
CASSSSAPQETQYF